The 20 T cell receptor beta chains in this list originate from one sample, sequenced in a study of control samples from healthy donors and cancer patients. Clones were sequenced by immunoSEQ multiplex PCR, and TCRdb holds only the in-frame ones, with some missing. The sample lists tens of thousands of clones; roughly nine tenths were seen once. Specimen: PBMCs. The receptors derive from a young man with colorectal cancer.

V usage is TRBV13 and J usage is TRBJ1-2; the D gene is possibly TRBD1 (6 bases). CDR3 length: 16 residues. V lost 2 bases and J 3 bases, leaving 16 bases between the germline ends. The germline V gene has CDR1 PRHDT and CDR2 FYEKMQ (reference sequence). The CDR3 sequence is CASSLRMGGLHYGYTF. In DNA, the CDR3 is TGTGCCAGCAGCTTAAGGATGGGGGGCCTTCACTATGGCTACACCTTC.

The J gene is TRBJ1-2, the V gene TRBV5-6, with D unclear. Per the germline V gene, CDR1 is SGHDT and CDR2 is YYEEEE. The CDR3 is 15 residues long. V gave up 0 bases and J gave up 4 bases, with 13 bases separating them. CDR3 DNA: TGTGCCAGCAGCTTGGTCTCGAACCTCTTCTATGGCTACACCTTC. Translated: CASSLVSNLFYGYTF.

The chain combines TRBV4-3 with TRBJ1-6; the D gene is possibly TRBD1 (5 bases). Germline V gene data show CDR1 as LGHNA and CDR2 as YSLEER. The CDR3 spans 15 residues. The V gene lost 0 bases and the J gene lost 8 bases, with 11 bases spanning the gap. CDR3 bases: TGCGCCAGCAGCCAAGATGCCCAGGGATATTCACCCCTCCACTTT. This gives the protein CASSQDAQGYSPLHF.

This clone appeared a single time. The chain is built from TRBV24-1 and TRBJ1-6; no reliable D call. Trimming took 2 bases from V and 6 from J, leaving 7 bases between them. This CDR3 has 14 amino acids. The V gene's germline CDR1 is KGHDR and CDR2 SFDVKD. The DNA for the CDR3 is TGTGCCACCAGTGATTCAACAGTTAATTCACCCCTCCACTTT. It codes for CATSDSTVNSPLHF.

V usage is TRBV3-1 (or the pseudogene TRBV3-2) and J usage is TRBJ1-1; weak D call: TRBD1 (5 bases). This CDR3 spans 14 amino acids. Germline V CDR1 and CDR2: LGHDT, YNNKEL (reference sequence). Trimming removed 3 bases at V and 1 base at J, with 9 bases between. The CDR3 spells CASSHTTANTEAFF. In nucleotides, the CDR3 is TGTGCCAGCAGCCATACGACAGCGAACACTGAAGCTTTCTTT.

The chain has TRBV11-2 and TRBJ2-7, with TRBD1 as a possible D gene (5 bases). CDR3 length equals 14 residues. Germline assignment: CDR1 SGHAT and CDR2 FQNNGV. Trimming removed 1 base at V and 2 bases at J, with 9 bases between. As DNA, the CDR3 is TGTGCCAGCAGCTTAGGGGGCGGCACCTACGAGCAGTACGTC. Its protein is CASSLGGGTYEQYV.

V usage is TRBV19 and J usage is TRBJ1-2; maybe TRBD1 (6 bases). The V and J ends lost 7 bases and 8 bases respectively, with 14 bases between them. Germline values: CDR1 LNHDA, CDR2 SQIVND (reference sequence). This CDR3 has 12 amino acids. The CDR3 DNA follows: TGTGCCAGTACCTCCGGGACAAAAGGCTACACCTTC. This codes for CASTSGTKGYTF.

The V gene is TRBV4-1, the J gene TRBJ2-1; TRBD2 matches at 8 bases. CDR1 and CDR2 from the germline V gene are MGHRA and YSYEKL. The CDR3 runs 16 residues. The trim removed 0 bases at V and 4 bases at J, leaving 5 bases unmatched. The CDR3, as DNA: TGCGCCAGCAGCCAAGATGTTAGCGGGGAGTACAATGAGCAGTTCTTC. Amino acids: CASSQDVSGEYNEQFF.

The rearrangement joins TRBV7-9 to TRBJ2-7; a weak D match, TRBD2 (6 bases). The CDR3 runs 12 residues. Germline V lookup: CDR1 SEHNR, CDR2 FQNEAQ (reference sequence). V was shortened by 4 bases and J by 7 bases, with 11 bases between the two germline ends. As DNA, the CDR3 is TGTGCCAGCAGCTGGGACTTTGGGGAGCAGTACTTC. Translating gives CASSWDFGEQYF. The full variable domain, its missing parts supplied by reference TRBV7-9 and TRBJ2-7, is DTGVSQNPRHKITKRGQNVTFRCDPISEHNRLYWYRQTLGQGPEFLTYFQNEAQLEKSRLLSDRFSAERPKGSFSTLEIQRTEQGDSAMYLCASSWDFGEQYFGPGTRLTVT.

The chain links TRBV5-3 to TRBJ1-6; 8 bases are shared with TRBD1. TRBV5-3 is designated an ORF whose function remains uncertain. The CDR3 extends over 17 amino acids. With V trimmed by 0 bases and J by 2 bases, 4 bases remained unmatched. The CDR3 loop reads CARSLEQGGTYNSPLHF. DNA of the CDR3: TGTGCCAGAAGCTTGGAACAGGGGGGTACCTATAATTCACCCCTCCACTTT.

The chain uses TRBV6-5 and TRBJ2-1; D uncertain. The CDR3 runs to 12 residues. From germline, CDR1 is MNHEY and CDR2 SVGAGI. V was cut by 5 bases and J by 8 bases, with 10 bases left in between. CDR3 residues: CASSRTGDEQFF. The CDR3 DNA is TGTGCCAGCAGTCGGACCGGAGATGAGCAGTTCTTC.

The rearrangement joins TRBV11-3 to TRBJ2-1, with TRBD2 matching 12 bases. J was trimmed by 6 bases and V by 5 bases; bases with no gene match: 11. Per the germline V gene, CDR1 is SGHNT and CDR2 is YENEEA. CDR3 size: 17 residues. The CDR3 sequence: CASSPSPSGGERNEQFF. The CDR3 DNA sequence: TGTGCCAGCAGCCCCTCACCTAGCGGGGGGGAGCGCAATGAGCAGTTCTTC.

The chain carries TRBV27 and TRBJ2-6, with D possibly TRBD2 on 7 matching bases. Trimming took 1 base from V and 4 from J, leaving 11 bases between them. The CDR3 has 16 amino acids. Per germline, CDR1 MNHEY and CDR2 SMNVEV (reference sequence). The CDR3 region is CASSLLGGAGANVLTF. The CDR3 bases are TGTGCCAGCAGTTTATTAGGGGGGGCCGGGGCCAACGTCCTGACTTTC.

V usage is TRBV9 and J usage is TRBJ2-1, with 13 bases that match TRBD2. V lost 3 bases to trimming and J lost 10 bases; unmatched junction nucleotides: 1. This CDR3 contains 13 residues. Germline V gene lookup returns CDR1 SGDLS and CDR2 YYNGEE. CDR3 sequence (DNA): TGTGCCAGCAGCGAGGGACTAGCGGGAGAGCAGTTCTTC. This encodes CASSEGLAGEQFF.

The genes are TRBV11-2 and TRBJ1-1; D is possibly TRBD1 (6 bases). Per the germline V gene, CDR1 is SGHAT and CDR2 is FQNNGV. This CDR3 spans 16 amino acids. V lost 2 bases and J 2 bases, leaving 15 bases between the germline ends. The CDR3 is CASSLTLGQQNTEAFF. DNA for the CDR3: TGTGCCAGCAGCTTAACCCTGGGACAACAAAACACTGAAGCTTTCTTT.

The genes are TRBV5-1 and TRBJ1-1; no reliable D call. Germline V gene lookup returns CDR1 SGHRS and CDR2 YFSETQ. CDR3 length: 12 amino acids. V shed 1 base and J shed 7 bases, with 8 bases lying between them. The CDR3 DNA is TGCGCCAGCAGCTTGTTTCGGGATGAAGCTTTCTTT. As protein: CASSLFRDEAFF.

The chain carries TRBV7-2 and TRBJ2-3; the match to TRBD2 covers 13 bases. The germline gives CDR1 SGHTA, CDR2 FQGNSA. The CDR3 spans 14 residues. V lost 5 bases to trimming and J lost 14 bases; unmatched junction nucleotides: 10. Here the CDR3 reads CASSSGTSGAPGYF. CDR3 nucleotide sequence: TGTGCCAGCAGCAGCGGGACTAGCGGGGCCCCCGGGTATTTT.

V gene TRBV4-3 combines with J gene TRBJ2-7; TRBD1 or TRBD2 may be the D gene (5 bases each). The ends were cut back, 0 bases at V and 3 bases at J, with 12 bases in the middle. The germline V gene has CDR1 LGHNA and CDR2 YSLEER. The CDR3 covers 15 residues. CDR3 amino acids: CASSQERGDDYEQYF. The CDR3 DNA sequence: TGCGCCAGCAGCCAAGAACGAGGGGATGACTACGAGCAGTACTTC.

The V call is TRBV12-5, the J call TRBJ1-6, with D unclear. The CDR3 length is 17 residues. Germline V CDR1 and CDR2: LGHNT, FRNRAP. Trimming cost V 0 bases and J 6 bases, with 15 bases left between them. CDR3 sequence: CASGLVLGQQVNSPLHF. For the CDR3, the DNA is TGTGCTAGTGGTTTGGTACTCGGGCAGCAGGTTAATTCACCCCTCCACTTT.

This clone was seen once. The rearrangement joins TRBV6-6 to TRBJ1-2; 9 bases are a match to TRBD1. The trim removed 6 bases at V and 3 bases at J, leaving 5 bases unmatched. The germline V gene has CDR1 MNHNY and CDR2 SVGAGI (reference sequence). The CDR3 covers 14 residues. The CDR3 spells CASSSGTGHYGYTF. CDR3 nucleotide sequence: TGTGCCAGCAGCTCTGGGACAGGGCACTATGGCTACACCTTC.